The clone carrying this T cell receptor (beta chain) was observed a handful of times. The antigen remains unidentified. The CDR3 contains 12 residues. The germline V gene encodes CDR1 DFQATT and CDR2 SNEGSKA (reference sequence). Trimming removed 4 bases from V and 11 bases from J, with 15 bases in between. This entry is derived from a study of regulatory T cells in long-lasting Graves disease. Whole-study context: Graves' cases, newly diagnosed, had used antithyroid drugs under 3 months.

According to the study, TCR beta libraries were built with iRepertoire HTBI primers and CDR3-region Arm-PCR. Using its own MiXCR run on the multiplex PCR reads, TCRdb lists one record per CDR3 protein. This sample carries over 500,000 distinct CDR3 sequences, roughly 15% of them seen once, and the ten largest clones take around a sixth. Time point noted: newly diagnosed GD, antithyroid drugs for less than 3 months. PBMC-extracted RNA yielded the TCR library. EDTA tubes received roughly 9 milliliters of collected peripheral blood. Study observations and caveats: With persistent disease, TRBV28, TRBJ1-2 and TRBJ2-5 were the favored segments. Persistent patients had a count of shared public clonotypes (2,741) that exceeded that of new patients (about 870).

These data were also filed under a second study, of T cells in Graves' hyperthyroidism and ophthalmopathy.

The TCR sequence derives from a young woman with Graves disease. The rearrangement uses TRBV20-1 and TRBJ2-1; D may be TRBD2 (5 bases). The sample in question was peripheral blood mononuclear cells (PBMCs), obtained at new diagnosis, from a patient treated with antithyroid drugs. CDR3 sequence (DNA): TGCAGTGCTATTCTAGCCCCAGAGAAGCAGTTCTTC. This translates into CSAILAPEKQFF.